This T cell receptor beta chain appears in the sequencing data of a study of blood T cells in healthy people across ages. Study-wide context: About one barcoded beta molecule was captured per two T cells (by template switching).

Primers used in a second PCR of roughly 6 to 11 cycles were a sample-barcoded 5' primer and a J-beta primer mix. A tag from a template-switch adaptor with 12 random nucleotides marked each cDNA molecule. From the 5' RACE reads, TCRdb called clonotypes with MiXCR, one entry per CDR3 protein. This sample carries 1.5 million to 2 million distinct CDR3 sequences, less than 50% of them seen once, and the ten largest clones take approximately 2.1%. Trimming removed 4 bases from V and 4 bases from J, with 12 bases in between. Germline values: CDR1 KGHDR, CDR2 SFDVKD. This CDR3 contains 14 residues. Drawn from each donor were roughly 9.4 milliliters of peripheral blood.

This chain links TRBV24-1 with TRBJ1-2; D may be TRBD1 (6 bases). Sequencing was carried out using blood. This TCR was sampled from a woman between 40 and 55 years old in good health. In DNA form, the CDR3 reads TGTGCCACCAGTGACTCCGACAGGAGCTATGGCTACACCTTC. This translates into CATSDSDRSYGYTF.